This T cell receptor beta chain was captured in a study of sequential checkpoint blockade in melanoma. Study-level information: First-line arms were nivolumab then ipilimumab, or the reverse, randomized 1:1.

Data came from immunoSEQ multiplex PCR; TCRdb stores just in-frame clones and leaves some out. The sample has tens of thousands of clones, more than 75% seen once. As to treatment: randomized to nivolumab then ipilimumab (arm A) or the reverse (arm B). Live CD3+CD8+ CD19− CD56− cells were sorted from PBMCs. The starting material was CD8+ T cells sorted from blood (inferred from file names), obtained from a patient given nivolumab and ipilimumab in sequence. The TCR comes from a human donor with melanoma.

CDR3 loop: CASILRVAGAGHEQFF. The CDR3 DNA reads as TGTGCCAGCATCTTACGAGTAGCGGGAGCTGGGCATGAGCAGTTCTTC. The chain recombines TRBV5-5 with TRBJ2-1, with 9 bases identical to TRBD2. Germline trimming cut 6 bases from V and 8 bases from J; bases unmatched to any gene: 15. The length of the CDR3 is 16 residues. CDR1 SGHKS and CDR2 YYEKEE come from the germline V gene (reference sequence).